A single sample is the source of the 6 T cell receptor beta chains below, sequenced in a study of blood T cell repertoires in COVID-19. The assay was immunoSEQ multiplex PCR, and TCRdb's table has in-frame clones only and misses some. The repertoire holds some 180,000 clones, with roughly 76% as singletons. The sequenced sample was peripheral blood. These receptors were taken from a middle-aged woman with COVID-19, enrolled during active disease.

This chain uses TRBV7-9 with TRBJ2-3, with D unresolved. Germline V gene data show CDR1 as SEHNR and CDR2 as FQNEAQ (reference sequence). The CDR3 runs to 15 residues. V shed 5 bases and J shed 1 base, with 13 bases lying between them. The CDR3 region has the DNA TGTGCCAGCAGCCCCCCGGTGTATGGCACAGATACGCAGTATTTT. Translation: CASSPPVYGTDTQYF.

The rearrangement joins TRBV2 to TRBJ2-2; D not certain. CDR1 and CDR2 (germline): SNHLY, FYNNEI. Trimming took 8 bases from V and 3 from J, leaving 16 bases between them. The CDR3 spans 15 residues. The CDR3 loop reads CASHPGYTHTGELFF. The CDR3 bases are TGTGCCAGCCATCCGGGTTACACCCACACCGGGGAGCTGTTTTTT.

The chain uses TRBV3-1 (or the pseudogene TRBV3-2) and TRBJ2-7; TRBD1 matches 9 bases. V gave up 1 base and J gave up 3 bases; unmatched junction bases: 1. Germline loops: CDR1 LGHDT, CDR2 YNNKEL (reference sequence). The CDR3 is made up of 14 amino acids. The DNA for the CDR3 is TGTGCCAGCAGCCAAGGGGGACAGGGCTACGAGCAGTACTTC. It translates to CASSQGGQGYEQYF.

The CDR3 is CASTRNSGGAAATQYF. CDR3 coding DNA: TGTGCCAGCACTAGAAATAGCGGGGGGGCAGCAGCTACGCAGTATTTT. The chain couples TRBV2 to TRBJ2-3; 11 nucleotides agree with TRBD2. Germline values: CDR1 SNHLY, CDR2 FYNNEI. J gave up 8 bases and V 7 bases, and 14 bases lay outside the gene matches. CDR3 length equals 16 residues.

This sequence joins TRBV19 and TRBJ1-5, with a weak D call TRBD1 (6 bases). Trimming shortened V by 3 bases and J by 3 bases, and 18 bases separated the two germline ends. Germline V gene data show CDR1 as LNHDA and CDR2 as SQIVND (reference sequence). The CDR3 sequence is 17 residues long. As DNA, the CDR3 is TGTGCCAGTAGTATGGGATCGGGGGGGCTGAACAATCAGCCCCAGCATTTT. This codes for CASSMGSGGLNNQPQHF.

This clone occurred once. The chain recombines TRBV10-2 with TRBJ2-7; 7 bases align to TRBD2. This CDR3 region has 13 residues. V gave up 10 bases and J gave up 4 bases; unmatched junction bases: 10. Germline CDR1 and CDR2: WSHSY and SAAADI. CDR3 sequence: CATNGVGGYEQYF. The CDR3 bases are TGCGCCACTAACGGTGTGGGGGGGTACGAGCAGTACTTC.